This paragraph reports one T cell receptor beta chain. Its antigen is still unknown. V was clipped by 1 base and J by 4 bases, with 13 bases between them. The CDR3 spans 16 residues. Germline values: CDR1 SEHNR, CDR2 FQNEAQ (reference sequence). Both 60 Vbeta primers and 13 Jbeta primers went into the PCR. TCRdb's copy holds only in-frame clones and misses some; the assay was immunoSEQ multiplex PCR. The sample carries about 160,000 clones, 75% to 85% recorded once. This record comes from a study of cytomegalovirus exposure and HLA in healthy donors. Across the whole study: Tens of millions of unique TCRs, all from HLA-typed donors, were included in an early release of the data. Study outcomes and limitations: The authors later found HLA-associated TCR beta chains more clonally expanded than equally common others.

This clonotype originated in a woman in her 50s in good health and CMV-seronegative. This chain uses TRBV7-9 with TRBJ2-2, with D maybe TRBD2 (5 bases). Sequencing was carried out using PBMCs. The CDR3 loop reads CASSLVPRAGTGELFF. CDR3 sequence (DNA): TGTGCCAGCAGCTTAGTGCCTCGGGCGGGCACCGGGGAGCTGTTTTTT.